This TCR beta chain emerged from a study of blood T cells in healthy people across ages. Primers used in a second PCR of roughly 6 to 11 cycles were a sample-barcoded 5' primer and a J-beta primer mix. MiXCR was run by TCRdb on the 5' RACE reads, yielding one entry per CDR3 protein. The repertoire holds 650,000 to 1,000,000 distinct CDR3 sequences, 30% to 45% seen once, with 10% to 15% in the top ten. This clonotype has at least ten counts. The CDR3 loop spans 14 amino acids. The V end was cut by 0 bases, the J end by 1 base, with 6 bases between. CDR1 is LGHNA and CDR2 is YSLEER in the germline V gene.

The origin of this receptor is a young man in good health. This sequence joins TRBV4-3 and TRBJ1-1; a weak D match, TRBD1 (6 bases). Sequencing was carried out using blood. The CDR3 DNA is TGCGCCAGCAGCCAAGACAGGGGGAACACTGAAGCTTTCTTT. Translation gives CASSQDRGNTEAFF.